The 5 T cell receptor beta chains below were found in one sample sequenced in a study of molecular identifiers for immune sequencing clone quantification. TCRdb analysed the PCR reads with MiXCR anew, one entry per CDR3 protein. Of hundreds of thousands of distinct CDR3 sequences in the sample, roughly 24% were seen once. Sequencing was performed on naive CD8+ T cells from blood, with Jurkat cell RNA spiked in. Sample subset: FACS-sorted CD8+CD4-CCR7+CD45RA+ naive T cells. The receptors originated from a human donor in good health. Some libraries in this study had Jurkat cell RNA spiked in.

Ten or more counts support this clonotype. V usage is TRBV14 and J usage is TRBJ2-3, with no clear D. This CDR3 spans 12 amino acids. Germline CDR1 reads SGHDN; CDR2 reads FVKESK. V was pared by 4 bases and J by 5 bases, with 7 bases between. The CDR3 sequence is CASSPTEDTQYF. CDR3 in DNA: TGTGCCAGCAGCCCCACGGAAGATACGCAGTATTTT.

This clonotype was recorded at least ten times. CDR3 DNA: TGTGCCAGCAGTCCAGACCGAGATACGCAGTATTTT. Translation: CASSPDRDTQYF. The chain couples TRBV12-3 or TRBV12-4 to TRBJ2-3; D unresolved. There are 12 residues in the CDR3. V was cut by 5 bases and J by 5 bases, with 8 bases left in between.

The rearrangement joins TRBV27 to TRBJ2-1, with 13 bases identical to TRBD2. CDR3 length: 15 amino acids. Germline CDR1 reads MNHEY; CDR2 reads SMNVEV (reference sequence). Losses at the gene ends were 7 bases for V and 3 bases for J; bases not matched to a gene: 3. CDR3 nucleotides: TGTGCCAGCACACTAGCGGGGGGGCTCTACAATGAGCAGTTCTTC. Its translation: CASTLAGGLYNEQFF.

This clonotype was counted at least ten times. The genes are TRBV6-4 and TRBJ2-2; D is unresolved. Germline lookup yields CDR1 MRHNA and CDR2 SNTAGT. The length of the CDR3 is 13 residues. V was pared by 7 bases and J by 3 bases, with 9 bases between. The CDR3 DNA is TGTGCCAGCACTCAGAAGGACACCGGGGAGCTGTTTTTT. The encoded protein is CASTQKDTGELFF.

This chain connects TRBV16 to TRBJ2-1; D gene unclear. Germline assignment: CDR1 KGHSY and CDR2 FQNENV. Trimming took off 8 bases at V and 6 bases at J, with 17 bases between the two ends. The CDR3 consists of 14 residues. The CDR3 loop is CASGPFPGSNEQFF. CDR3 sequence (DNA): TGTGCCAGCGGGCCGTTCCCGGGTAGCAATGAGCAGTTCTTC. Complete variable domain (other parts from reference TRBV16 and TRBJ2-1): GEEVAQTPKHLVRGEGQKAKLYCAPIKGHSYVFWYQQVLKNEFKFLISFQNENVFDETGMPKERFSAKCLPNSPCSLEIQATKLEDSAVYFCASGPFPGSNEQFFGPGTRLTVL.